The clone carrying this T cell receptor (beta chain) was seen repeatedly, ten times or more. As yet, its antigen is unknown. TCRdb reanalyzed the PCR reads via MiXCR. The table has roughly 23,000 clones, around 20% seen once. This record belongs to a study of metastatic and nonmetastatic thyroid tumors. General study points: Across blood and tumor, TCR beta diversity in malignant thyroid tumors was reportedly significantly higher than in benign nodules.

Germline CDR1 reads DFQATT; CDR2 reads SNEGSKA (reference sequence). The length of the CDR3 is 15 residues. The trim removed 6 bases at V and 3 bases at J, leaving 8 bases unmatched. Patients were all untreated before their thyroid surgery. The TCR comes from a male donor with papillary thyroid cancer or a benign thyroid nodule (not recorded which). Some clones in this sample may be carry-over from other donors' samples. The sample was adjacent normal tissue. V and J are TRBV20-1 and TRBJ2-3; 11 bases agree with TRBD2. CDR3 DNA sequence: TGCAGTGCGAACGTAGCGGGAGGGTATACAGATACGCAGTATTTT. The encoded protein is CSANVAGGYTDTQYF.